The clone carrying this T cell receptor beta chain was observed at least ten times. Its antigen remains unknown. RNA transcripts provided the template for amplifying TCR beta CDR3 regions. First-round RT-PCR relied on HTBI primers, and a second-round multiplex PCR came next. TCRdb re-called the multiplex PCR reads through MiXCR, storing one row per CDR3 protein. Of hundreds of thousands of distinct CDR3 sequences in the sample, about 20% were seen once. The data stem from a study of Graves' ophthalmopathy and Graves' hyperthyroidism. Points from the study as a whole: The 13-signature model separated ophthalmopathy from stable hyperthyroidism at almost 90% sensitivity and roughly 83% specificity. Ophthalmopathy progression was predicted with roughly 68% sensitivity and roughly 74% specificity. Blood also held most thyroid clonotypes expanded above 0.001 frequency.

CDR1 LNHDA and CDR2 SQIVND come from the germline V gene (reference sequence). V was pared by 6 bases and J by 5 bases, with 14 bases between. The CDR3 totals 13 residues. The sequence was collected from a woman aged 18-29 years with stable Graves' hyperthyroidism. Some clones in this sample may be carry-over from other donors' samples. The chain joins TRBV19 to TRBJ2-7, with D possibly TRBD1 on 5 matching bases. Sequencing was carried out using peripheral blood. CDR3 coding DNA: TGTGCCAGTAGCCCTCCAGGGCACCACGAGCAGTACTTC. It specifies CASSPPGHHEQYF.